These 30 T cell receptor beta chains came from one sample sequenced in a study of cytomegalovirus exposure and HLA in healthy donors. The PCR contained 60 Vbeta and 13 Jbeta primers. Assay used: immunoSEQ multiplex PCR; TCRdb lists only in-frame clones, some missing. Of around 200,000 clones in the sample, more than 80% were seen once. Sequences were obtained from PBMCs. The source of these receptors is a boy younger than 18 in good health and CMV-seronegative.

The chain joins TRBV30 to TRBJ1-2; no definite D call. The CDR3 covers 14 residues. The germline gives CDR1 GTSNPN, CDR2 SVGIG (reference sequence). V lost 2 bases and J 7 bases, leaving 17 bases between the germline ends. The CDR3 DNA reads TGTGCCTGGAGTCCGGGTCCTGCGGCTATTGGCTACACCTTC. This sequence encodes CAWSPGPAAIGYTF.

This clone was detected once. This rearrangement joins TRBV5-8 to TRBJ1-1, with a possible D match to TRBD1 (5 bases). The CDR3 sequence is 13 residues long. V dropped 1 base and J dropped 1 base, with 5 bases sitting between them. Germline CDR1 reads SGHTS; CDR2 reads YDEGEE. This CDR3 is CASSLTGNTEAFF. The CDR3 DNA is TGTGCCAGCAGCTTGACAGGGAACACTGAAGCTTTCTTT. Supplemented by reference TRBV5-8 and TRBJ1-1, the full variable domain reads EAGVTQSPTHLIKTRGQQATLRCSPISGHTSVYWYQQALGLGLQFLLWYDEGEERNRGNFPPRFSGRQFPNYSSELNVNALELEDSALYLCASSLTGNTEAFFGQGTRLTVV.

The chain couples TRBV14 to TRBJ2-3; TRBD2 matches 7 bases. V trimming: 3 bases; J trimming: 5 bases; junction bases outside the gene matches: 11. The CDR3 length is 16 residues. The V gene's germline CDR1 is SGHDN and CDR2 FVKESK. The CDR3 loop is CASSHLRELRGDTQYF. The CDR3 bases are TGTGCCAGCAGCCATTTGCGGGAGCTACGGGGAGATACGCAGTATTTT.

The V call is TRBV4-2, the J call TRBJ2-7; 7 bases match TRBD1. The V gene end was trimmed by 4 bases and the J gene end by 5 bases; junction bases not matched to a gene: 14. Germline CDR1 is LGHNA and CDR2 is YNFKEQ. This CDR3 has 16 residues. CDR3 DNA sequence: TGTGCCAGCAGCCCGCCAGGTAAACAGGGGCAAAACGAGCAGTACTTC. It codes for CASSPPGKQGQNEQYF.

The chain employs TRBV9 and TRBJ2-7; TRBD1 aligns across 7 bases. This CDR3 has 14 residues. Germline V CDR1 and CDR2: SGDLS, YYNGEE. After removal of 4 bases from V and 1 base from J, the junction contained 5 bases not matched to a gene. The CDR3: CASSHRTGSYEQYF. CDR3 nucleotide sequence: TGTGCCAGCAGCCACCGGACAGGATCCTACGAGCAGTACTTC.

CDR3 in DNA: TGTGCCAGCAGTTACTCGGCCGGGACTAGCTTCGAGCAGTTCTTC. This encodes CASSYSAGTSFEQFF. The rearrangement joins TRBV6-5 to TRBJ2-1; 9 bases are shared with TRBD2. V trimming: 0 bases; J trimming: 10 bases; junction bases outside the gene matches: 7. The CDR3 has 15 amino acids. Germline values: CDR1 MNHEY, CDR2 SVGAGI.

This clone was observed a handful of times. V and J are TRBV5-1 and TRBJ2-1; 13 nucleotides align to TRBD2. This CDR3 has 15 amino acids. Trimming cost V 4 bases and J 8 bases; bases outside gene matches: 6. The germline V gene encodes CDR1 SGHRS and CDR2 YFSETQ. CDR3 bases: TGCGCCAGCAGCAGTGGACTAGCGGGAGAGGATGAGCAGTTCTTC. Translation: CASSSGLAGEDEQFF.

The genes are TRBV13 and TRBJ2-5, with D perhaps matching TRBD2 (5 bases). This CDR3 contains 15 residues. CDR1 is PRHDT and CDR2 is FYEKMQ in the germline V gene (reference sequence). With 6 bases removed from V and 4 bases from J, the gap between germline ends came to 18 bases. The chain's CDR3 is CASSLDGGPGETQYF. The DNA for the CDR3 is TGTGCCAGCAGTCTGGACGGAGGACCGGGAGAGACCCAGTACTTC.

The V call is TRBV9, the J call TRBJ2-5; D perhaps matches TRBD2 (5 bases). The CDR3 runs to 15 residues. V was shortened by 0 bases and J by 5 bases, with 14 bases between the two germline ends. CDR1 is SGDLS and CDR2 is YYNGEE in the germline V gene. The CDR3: CASSVGVSERETQYF. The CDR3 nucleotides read TGTGCCAGCAGCGTAGGTGTATCGGAGCGGGAGACCCAGTACTTC.

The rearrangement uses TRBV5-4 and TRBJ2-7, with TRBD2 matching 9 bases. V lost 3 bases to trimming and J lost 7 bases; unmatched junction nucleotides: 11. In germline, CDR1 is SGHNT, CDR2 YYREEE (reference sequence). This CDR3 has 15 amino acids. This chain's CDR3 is CASSSWGVAGEEQYF. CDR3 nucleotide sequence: TGTGCCAGCAGCTCTTGGGGGGTAGCGGGGGAGGAGCAGTACTTC.

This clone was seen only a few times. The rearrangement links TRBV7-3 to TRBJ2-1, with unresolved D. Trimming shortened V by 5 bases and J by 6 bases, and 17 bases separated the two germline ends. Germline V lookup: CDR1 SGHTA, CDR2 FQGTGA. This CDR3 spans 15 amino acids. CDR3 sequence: CASSPSGLLVNEQFF. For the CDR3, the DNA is TGTGCCAGCAGCCCATCAGGCCTTCTTGTCAATGAGCAGTTCTTC.

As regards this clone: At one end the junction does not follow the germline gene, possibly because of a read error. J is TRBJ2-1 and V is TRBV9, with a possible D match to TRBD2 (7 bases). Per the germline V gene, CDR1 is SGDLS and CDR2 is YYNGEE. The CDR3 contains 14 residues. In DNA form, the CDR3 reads TGTGCCAGCAGCGTAGCTACGAGCGGGGACATTACGGTCTTC. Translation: CASSVATSGDITVF.

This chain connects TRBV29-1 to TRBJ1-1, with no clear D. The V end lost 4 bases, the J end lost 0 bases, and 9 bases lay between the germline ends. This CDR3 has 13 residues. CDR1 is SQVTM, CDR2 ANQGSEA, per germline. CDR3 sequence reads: CSVVAPMNTEAFF. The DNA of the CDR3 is TGCAGCGTTGTGGCTCCCATGAACACTGAAGCTTTCTTT.

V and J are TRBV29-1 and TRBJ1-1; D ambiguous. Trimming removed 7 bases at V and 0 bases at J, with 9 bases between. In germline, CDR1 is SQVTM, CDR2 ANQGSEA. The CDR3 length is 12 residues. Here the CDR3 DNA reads TGCAGCGCCGAGCGTATGAACACTGAAGCTTTCTTT. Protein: CSAERMNTEAFF. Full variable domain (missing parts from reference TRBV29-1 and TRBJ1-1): SAVISQKPSRDICQRGTSLTIQCQVDSQVTMMFWYRQQPGQSLTLIATANQGSEATYESGFVIDKFPISRPNLTFSTLTVSNMSPEDSSIYLCSAERMNTEAFFGQGTRLTVV.

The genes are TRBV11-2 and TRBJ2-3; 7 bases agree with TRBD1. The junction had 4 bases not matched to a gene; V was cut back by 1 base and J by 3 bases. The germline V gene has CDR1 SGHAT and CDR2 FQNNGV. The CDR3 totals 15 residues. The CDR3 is CASSLGDSLTDTQYF. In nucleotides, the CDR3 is TGTGCCAGCAGCTTAGGGGACAGTCTTACAGATACGCAGTATTTT.

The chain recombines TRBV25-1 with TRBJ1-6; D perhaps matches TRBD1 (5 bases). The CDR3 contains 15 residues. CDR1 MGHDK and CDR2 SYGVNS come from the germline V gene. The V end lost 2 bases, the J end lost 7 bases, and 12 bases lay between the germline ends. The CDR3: CASSELGPRNSPLHF. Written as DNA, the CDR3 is TGTGCCAGCAGTGAACTGGGGCCGAGAAATTCACCCCTCCACTTT. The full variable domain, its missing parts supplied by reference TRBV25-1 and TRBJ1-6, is EADIYQTPRYLVIGTGKKITLECSQTMGHDKMYWYQQDPGMELHLIHYSYGVNSTEKGDLSSESTVSRIRTEHFPLTLESARPSHTSQYLCASSELGPRNSPLHFGNGTRLTVT.

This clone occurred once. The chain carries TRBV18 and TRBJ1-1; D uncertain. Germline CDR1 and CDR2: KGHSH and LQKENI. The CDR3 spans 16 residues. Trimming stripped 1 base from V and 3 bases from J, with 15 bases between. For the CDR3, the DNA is TGTGCCAGCTCACCACGGTCGTCTTCAGGTTACACTGAAGCTTTCTTT. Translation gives CASSPRSSSGYTEAFF. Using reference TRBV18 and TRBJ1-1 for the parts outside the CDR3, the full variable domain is NAGVMQNPRHLVRRRGQEARLRCSPMKGHSHVYWYRQLPEEGLKFMVYLQKENIIDESGMPKERFSAEFPKEGPSILRIQQVVRGDSAAYFCASSPRSSSGYTEAFFGQGTRLTVV.

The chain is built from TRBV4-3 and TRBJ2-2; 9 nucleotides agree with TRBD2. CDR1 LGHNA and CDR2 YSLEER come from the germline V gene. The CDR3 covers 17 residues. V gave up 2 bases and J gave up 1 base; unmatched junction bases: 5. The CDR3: CASSQPTTSGNTGELFF. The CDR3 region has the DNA TGCGCCAGCAGCCAACCCACGACTAGCGGGAACACCGGGGAGCTGTTTTTT.

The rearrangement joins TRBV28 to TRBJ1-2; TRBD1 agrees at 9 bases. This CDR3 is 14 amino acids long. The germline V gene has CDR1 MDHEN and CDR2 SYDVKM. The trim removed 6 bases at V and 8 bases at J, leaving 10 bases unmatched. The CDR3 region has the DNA TGTGCCAGCAGGCTTTTAGACAGGGGGTTAGGCTACACCTTC. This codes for CASRLLDRGLGYTF.

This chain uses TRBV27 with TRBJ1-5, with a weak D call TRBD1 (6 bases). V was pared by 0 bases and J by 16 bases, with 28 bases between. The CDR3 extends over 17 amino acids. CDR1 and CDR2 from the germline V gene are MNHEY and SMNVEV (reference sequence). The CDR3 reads CASSLSDKRATGPHQHF. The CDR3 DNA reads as TGTGCCAGCAGTTTATCTGATAAACGCGCGACAGGCCCCCACCAACATTTT.

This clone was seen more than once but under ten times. The CDR3, as DNA: TGTGCCAGCACCCGACAGCCTAACTATGGCTACACCTTC. This codes for CASTRQPNYGYTF. The chain combines TRBV6-5 with TRBJ1-2; possibly TRBD1 for D (5 bases). Per the germline V gene, CDR1 is MNHEY and CDR2 is SVGAGI. V dropped 7 bases and J dropped 0 bases, with 9 bases sitting between them. CDR3 length: 13 residues.

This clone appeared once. CDR3 coding DNA: TGTGCCAGCAGCTGGGACAGGGACACTGAAGCTTTCTTT. This codes for CASSWDRDTEAFF. This chain joins TRBV7-8 and TRBJ1-1, with 9 bases that match TRBD1. J gave up 3 bases and V 4 bases, and 0 bases lay outside the gene matches. Germline-derived CDR1 and CDR2 are SGHVS and FQNEAQ. This CDR3 has 13 residues.

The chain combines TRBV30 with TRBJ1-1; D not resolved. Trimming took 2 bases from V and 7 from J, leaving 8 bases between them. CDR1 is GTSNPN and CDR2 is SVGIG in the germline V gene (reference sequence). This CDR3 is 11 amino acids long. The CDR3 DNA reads TGTGCCTGGAGTCAGGTTGGTGAAGCTTTCTTT. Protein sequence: CAWSQVGEAFF. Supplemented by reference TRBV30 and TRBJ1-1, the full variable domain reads SQTIHQWPATLVQPVGSPLSLECTVEGTSNPNLYWYRQAAGRGLQLLFYSVGIGQISSEVPQNLSASRPQDRQFILSSKKLLLSDSGFYLCAWSQVGEAFFGQGTRLTVV.

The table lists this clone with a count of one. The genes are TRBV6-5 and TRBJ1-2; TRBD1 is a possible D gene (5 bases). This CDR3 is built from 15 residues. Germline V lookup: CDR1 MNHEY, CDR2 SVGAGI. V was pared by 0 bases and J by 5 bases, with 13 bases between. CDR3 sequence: CASSYSSDGGYGYTF. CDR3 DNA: TGTGCCAGCAGTTACTCGTCGGACGGGGGTTATGGCTACACCTTC.

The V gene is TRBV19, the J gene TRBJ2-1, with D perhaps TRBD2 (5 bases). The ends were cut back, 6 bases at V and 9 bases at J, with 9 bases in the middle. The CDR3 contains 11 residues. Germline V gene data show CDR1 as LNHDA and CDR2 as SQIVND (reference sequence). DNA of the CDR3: TGTGCCAGTAGCTCCGGGGTTGAGCAGTTCTTC. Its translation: CASSSGVEQFF.

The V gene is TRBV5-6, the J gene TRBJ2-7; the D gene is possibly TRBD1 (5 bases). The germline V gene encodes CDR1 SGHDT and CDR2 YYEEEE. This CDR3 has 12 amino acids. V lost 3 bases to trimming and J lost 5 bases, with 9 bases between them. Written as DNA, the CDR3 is TGTGCCAGCAGCTGGGCAGGGAACGAGCAGTACTTC. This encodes CASSWAGNEQYF.

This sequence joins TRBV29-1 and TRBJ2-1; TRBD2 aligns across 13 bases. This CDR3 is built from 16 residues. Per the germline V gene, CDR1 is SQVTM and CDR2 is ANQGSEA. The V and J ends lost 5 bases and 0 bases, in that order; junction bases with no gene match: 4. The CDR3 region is CSVSGTSGDSYNEQFF. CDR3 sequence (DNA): TGCAGCGTTTCCGGGACTAGCGGGGACTCCTACAATGAGCAGTTCTTC.

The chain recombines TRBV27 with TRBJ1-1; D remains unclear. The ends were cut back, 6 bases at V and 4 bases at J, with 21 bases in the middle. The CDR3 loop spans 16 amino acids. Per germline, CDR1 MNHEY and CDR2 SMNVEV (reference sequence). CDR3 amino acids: CASSLIPRAGGTEAFF. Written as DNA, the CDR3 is TGTGCCAGCAGCCTAATACCTCGGGCGGGTGGCACTGAAGCTTTCTTT.

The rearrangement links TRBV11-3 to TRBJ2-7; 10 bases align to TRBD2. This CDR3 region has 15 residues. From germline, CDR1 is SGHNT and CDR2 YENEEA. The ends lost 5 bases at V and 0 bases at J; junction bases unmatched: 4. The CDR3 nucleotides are TGTGCCAGCAGCATGACTAGCGGGTCCTCCTACGAGCAGTACTTC. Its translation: CASSMTSGSSYEQYF.

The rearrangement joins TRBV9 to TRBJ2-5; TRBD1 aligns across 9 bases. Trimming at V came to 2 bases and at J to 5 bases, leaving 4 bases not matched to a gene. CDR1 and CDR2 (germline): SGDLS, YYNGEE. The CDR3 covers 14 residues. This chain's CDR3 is CASSVTGGWETQYF. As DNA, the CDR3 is TGTGCCAGCAGCGTCACAGGGGGCTGGGAGACCCAGTACTTC. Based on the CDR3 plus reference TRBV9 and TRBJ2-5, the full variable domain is DSGVTQTPKHLITATGQRVTLRCSPRSGDLSVYWYQQSLDQGLQFLIQYYNGEERAKGNILERFSAQQFPDLHSELNLSSLELGDSALYFCASSVTGGWETQYFGPGTRLLVL.